The present T cell receptor (beta chain) was sequenced within a study of PD-1 blockade in classical Hodgkin lymphoma. Findings of the study overall: The study found complete responders had baseline diversity similar to newly diagnosed patients. While CD8+ TCR diversity did not rise significantly by C4D1, CD4+ TCR diversity did. The causes of the repertoire differences, possibly disease activity or prior therapy, remain undefined.

Relapses following autologous stem cell transplantation were seen in all patients, with brentuximab vedotin exposure varying. Produced via immunoSEQ multiplex PCR; TCRdb's table is partial and in-frame only. Among tens of thousands of clones listed, about nine tenths were seen once. The CDR3 totals 17 residues. The V and J ends lost 0 bases and 6 bases respectively, with 20 bases between them. Germline V gives CDR1 WNHNN, CDR2 SYGVQD (reference sequence). Comment on this clone: As yet, its antigen is unknown.

This TCR came from a human donor with classical Hodgkin lymphoma. The chain combines TRBV10-1 with TRBJ1-1; no clear D gene. The sequenced sample was peripheral blood mononuclear cells (PBMCs), obtained at baseline. DNA of the CDR3: TGCGCCAGCAGTGAGTCTGAAGACGGCGGGAAGGACGCTGAAGCTTTCTTT. Protein product: CASSESEDGGKDAEAFF.